Below, 31 T cell receptor beta chains from the same sample are listed, as sequenced in a study of blood T cell repertoires in COVID-19. Libraries were prepared by immunoSEQ multiplex PCR; TCRdb keeps only in-frame clonotypes and omits some of them. The data show 210,000 or so clones, 65% to 80% seen once. Input material: peripheral blood. Receptors were obtained from a man in his fifties who had recovered from COVID-19.

V usage is TRBV28 and J usage is TRBJ1-5; D gene unclear. The CDR3 covers 12 residues. CDR1 MDHEN and CDR2 SYDVKM come from the germline V gene. Here the CDR3 reads CAGQVSNQPQHF. The CDR3 DNA follows: TGTGCTGGGCAGGTTAGCAATCAGCCCCAGCATTTT. Complete variable domain (other parts from reference TRBV28 and TRBJ1-5): DVKVTQSSRYLVKRTGEKVFLECVQDMDHENMFWYRQDPGLGLRLIYFSYDVKMKEKGDIPEGYSVSREKKERFSLILESASTNQTSMYLCAGQVSNQPQHFGDGTRLSIL.

The chain carries TRBV10-3 and TRBJ2-7, with 14 positions matching TRBD2. This CDR3 is built from 17 residues. Losses at the gene ends were 2 bases for V and 7 bases for J; bases not matched to a gene: 10. Germline assignment: CDR1 ENHRY and CDR2 SYGVKD. The CDR3 here is CAISEPQGLAGVGEQYF. The CDR3 DNA is TGTGCCATCAGTGAGCCACAGGGACTAGCGGGAGTGGGAGAGCAGTACTTC.

J is TRBJ1-5 and V is TRBV3-1 (or the pseudogene TRBV3-2); no definite D call. Germline lookup yields CDR1 LGHDT and CDR2 YNNKEL (reference sequence). Trimming cost V 3 bases and J 3 bases, with 12 bases left between them. The CDR3 consists of 15 residues. Here the CDR3 DNA reads TGTGCCAGCAGCCAGAGCGATCACTTCAATCAGCCCCAGCATTTT. Residues: CASSQSDHFNQPQHF.

The chain has TRBV9 and TRBJ2-7; 12 bases fit TRBD2. Germline V gene lookup returns CDR1 SGDLS and CDR2 YYNGEE. Germline trimming cut 4 bases from V and 6 bases from J; bases unmatched to any gene: 11. The CDR3 is made up of 16 amino acids. The CDR3, as DNA: TGTGCCAGCAGCCTCCGGACTAGCGGGGTCACAGGCGAGCAGTACTTC. The encoded protein is CASSLRTSGVTGEQYF.

This clone was observed a handful of times. The chain joins TRBV3-1 (or the pseudogene TRBV3-2) to TRBJ2-7; a possible D gene is TRBD1 (6 bases). Germline CDR1 and CDR2: LGHDT and YNNKEL (reference sequence). The V end lost 2 bases, the J end lost 1 base, and 12 bases lay between the germline ends. This CDR3 region has 15 residues. CDR3 in DNA: TGTGCCAGCAGCCAAAAGATAGGGGGATCCTACGAGCAGTACTTC. This gives the protein CASSQKIGGSYEQYF.

CDR3 loop: CASQRYADTQYF. The CDR3, as DNA: TGTGCCTCACAAAGATATGCAGATACGCAGTATTTT. The chain joins TRBV2 to TRBJ2-3; D is ambiguous. This CDR3 has 12 residues. The V end lost 11 bases, the J end lost 4 bases, and 13 bases lay between the germline ends. Per the germline V gene, CDR1 is SNHLY and CDR2 is FYNNEI. Combining the CDR3 with reference TRBV2 and TRBJ2-3 gives the whole variable domain EPEVTQTPSHQVTQMGQEVILRCVPISNHLYFYWYRQILGQKVEFLVSFYNNEISEKSEIFDDQFSVERPDGSNFTLKIRSTKLEDSAMYFCASQRYADTQYFGPGTRLTVL.

V is TRBV2 and J is TRBJ2-3; 11 nucleotides line up with TRBD2. Germline V gives CDR1 SNHLY, CDR2 FYNNEI. CDR3 length: 17 residues. Trimming cost V 7 bases and J 1 base; bases outside gene matches: 10. CDR3 loop: CASTSRGTSGRTDTQYF. DNA for the CDR3: TGTGCCAGCACCTCAAGAGGGACTAGCGGTCGCACAGATACGCAGTATTTT.

The chain uses TRBV6-5 and TRBJ1-1, with D maybe TRBD1 (5 bases). The CDR3 is 13 residues long. Germline V gene lookup returns CDR1 MNHEY and CDR2 SVGAGI. The V and J ends lost 2 bases and 1 base respectively, with 5 bases between them. The CDR3 loop reads CASSYGQNTEAFF. In DNA form, the CDR3 reads TGTGCCAGCAGTTACGGACAGAACACTGAAGCTTTCTTT.

The J gene is TRBJ1-6, the V gene TRBV18; the match to TRBD1 covers 7 bases. The CDR3 covers 15 residues. Per the germline V gene, CDR1 is KGHSH and CDR2 is LQKENI. The J segment lost 7 bases and the V segment lost 2 bases, leaving 5 bases of the junction unmatched. CDR3 residues: CASSPDRVRNSPLHF. The CDR3 region has the DNA TGTGCCAGCTCACCAGACAGGGTTCGGAATTCACCCCTCCACTTT.

CDR3: CASSNRDRDNQPQHF. CDR3 DNA sequence: TGTGCCAGCAGTAACCGGGACAGGGATAATCAGCCCCAGCATTTT. The chain is built from TRBV6-6 and TRBJ1-5; TRBD1 matches 9 bases. The germline V gene has CDR1 MNHNY and CDR2 SVGAGI (reference sequence). The CDR3 runs to 15 residues. V trimming: 5 bases; J trimming: 4 bases; junction bases outside the gene matches: 6.

The J gene is TRBJ1-1, the V gene TRBV21-1. TRBV21-1 is a documented pseudogene. The CDR3 runs to 13 residues. The CDR3 coding sequence is TGTGCCAGCAGGCCGCGGGGAAACACTGAAGCTTTCTTT. Encoded protein: CASRPRGNTEAFF.

The rearrangement uses TRBV9 and TRBJ1-6; 7 nucleotides agree with TRBD1. V shed 0 bases and J 9 bases; nucleotides not matched to a gene: 6. CDR1 is SGDLS and CDR2 is YYNGEE in the germline V gene. The CDR3 spans 15 residues. In DNA form, the CDR3 reads TGTGCCAGCAGCGTAGAATCGCAGGGGGGTTCACCCCTCCACTTT. This sequence encodes CASSVESQGGSPLHF.

The J gene is TRBJ1-5, the V gene TRBV20-1, with D perhaps TRBD1 (5 bases). V lost 3 bases to trimming and J lost 12 bases, with 12 bases between them. Germline CDR1 and CDR2: DFQATT and SNEGSKA (reference sequence). The CDR3 contains 11 residues. CDR3 loop: CSASRRGIQHF. CDR3 DNA: TGCAGTGCTAGTCGGCGGGGGATCCAGCATTTT.

This clone was detected only once. The V call is TRBV7-9, the J call TRBJ2-3, with TRBD1 as a possible D gene (5 bases). Germline CDR1 reads SEHNR; CDR2 reads FQNEAQ (reference sequence). CDR3 length equals 14 residues. Trimming pared 1 base from V and 5 bases from J, leaving 10 bases between. The DNA of the CDR3 is TGTGCCAGCAGCTTAGGGGGCGTTGTAGATACGCAGTATTTT. This translates into CASSLGGVVDTQYF.

The V and J genes are TRBV28 and TRBJ2-7; 9 nucleotides align to TRBD1. The CDR3 consists of 14 residues. V lost 6 bases to trimming and J lost 7 bases; unmatched junction nucleotides: 10. Germline V CDR1 and CDR2: MDHEN, SYDVKM. The CDR3: CASSGDRVVVEQYF. Written as DNA, the CDR3 is TGTGCCAGCAGCGGGGACAGGGTAGTAGTAGAGCAGTACTTC.

The gene calls are TRBV12-3 or TRBV12-4 and TRBJ2-3; D possibly corresponds to TRBD1 (6 bases). V was pared by 3 bases and J by 6 bases, with 10 bases between. The CDR3 length is 13 residues. The CDR3 DNA reads TGTGCCAGCAGTTTGGGGGCCATGGATACGCAGTATTTT. This translates into CASSLGAMDTQYF.

The chain uses TRBV6-5 and TRBJ2-2; D uncertain. V lost 6 bases, J lost 0 bases, and 8 bases lay in between. Germline V gives CDR1 MNHEY, CDR2 SVGAGI. The CDR3 has 14 residues. This chain's CDR3 is CASRHRPNTGELFF. CDR3 bases: TGTGCCAGCAGACACAGACCGAACACCGGGGAGCTGTTTTTT.

This chain uses TRBV11-2 with TRBJ2-7; 9 bases map to TRBD1. The CDR3 consists of 17 residues. Germline lookup yields CDR1 SGHAT and CDR2 FQNNGV. V shed 1 base, J shed 5 bases, and the junction held 12 bases outside the gene matches. The DNA of the CDR3 is TGTGCCAGCAGCTTAGCCCGCCCGGGACAGGGTCGGGACGAGCAGTACTTC. Its translation: CASSLARPGQGRDEQYF.

The chain joins TRBV11-3 to TRBJ2-2, with D maybe TRBD2 (6 bases). Germline V lookup: CDR1 SGHNT, CDR2 YENEEA. Between the trimmed V and J ends, which lost 0 bases and 5 bases, there was a span of 10 bases. The CDR3 is 15 residues long. The CDR3 loop is CASSLEGGSTGELFF. DNA of the CDR3: TGTGCCAGCAGCTTAGAAGGAGGGTCGACCGGGGAGCTGTTTTTT.

Concerning this clone: Other nucleotide sequences in the sample specify the same CDR3. The gene calls are TRBV6-1 and TRBJ1-5; D ambiguous. The CDR3 consists of 14 residues. Germline V gene sequence: CDR1 MNHNS, CDR2 SASEGT. Deletions cut 3 bases from V and 2 bases from J, with 8 bases between. CDR3 loop: CASSETGGNQPQHF. The CDR3 nucleotides are TGTGCCAGCAGTGAGACCGGGGGCAATCAGCCCCAGCATTTT.

The CDR3 protein is CASSKGFPGRTPYEQYF. CDR3 coding DNA: TGTGCCAGCAGCAAGGGCTTTCCAGGACGGACACCCTACGAGCAGTACTTC. The chain joins TRBV21-1 to TRBJ2-7; TRBD1, the D gene given by the table, was not confirmed from the DNA. TRBV21-1 is a pseudogene segment. The CDR3 runs to 17 residues.

The chain joins TRBV7-9 to TRBJ2-3, with a weak D call TRBD1 (6 bases). This CDR3 is built from 14 residues. Trimming pared 7 bases from V and 4 bases from J, leaving 15 bases between. The germline V gene has CDR1 SEHNR and CDR2 FQNEAQ (reference sequence). The CDR3 DNA follows: TGTGCCAGCAACGCACAGGGTTTTGCAGATACGCAGTATTTT. Translating it yields CASNAQGFADTQYF.

This sequence joins TRBV7-8 and TRBJ2-7, with 12 bases fitting TRBD2. The V gene end was trimmed by 3 bases and the J gene end by 12 bases; junction bases not matched to a gene: 6. The CDR3 spans 13 residues. Germline V CDR1 and CDR2: SGHVS, FQNEAQ. CDR3 residues: CASSLETSGRLYF. The CDR3 DNA sequence: TGTGCCAGCAGCTTGGAGACTAGCGGGAGACTGTACTTC.

The chain is built from TRBV5-6 and TRBJ2-5; a possible D gene is TRBD2 (5 bases). The CDR3 is 17 amino acids. V gave up 2 bases and J gave up 2 bases, with 19 bases separating them. Germline CDR1 and CDR2: SGHDT and YYEEEE. The CDR3 loop reads CASSFGISGNLQETQYF. For the CDR3, the DNA is TGTGCCAGCAGCTTCGGGATATCAGGCAACTTACAAGAGACCCAGTACTTC.

V is TRBV4-2 and J is TRBJ2-5, with 13 bases fitting TRBD2. From germline, CDR1 is LGHNA and CDR2 YNFKEQ. The V and J ends lost 4 bases and 5 bases, in that order; junction bases with no gene match: 10. The CDR3 is 17 residues long. The CDR3 nucleotides are TGTGCCAGCAGCCCGGGACTAGCGGGGAGGGTGTTGGAGACCCAGTACTTC. Amino acid sequence: CASSPGLAGRVLETQYF.

This rearrangement joins TRBV5-1 to TRBJ2-1; weak D call: TRBD1 (5 bases). Trimming stripped 1 base from V and 0 bases from J, with 11 bases between. This CDR3 has 16 amino acids. Germline lookup yields CDR1 SGHRS and CDR2 YFSETQ. Written as DNA, the CDR3 is TGCGCCAGCAGCTTGTTAGGAACAGGCTCCTACAATGAGCAGTTCTTC. It codes for CASSLLGTGSYNEQFF.

The chain combines TRBV6-5 with TRBJ2-7; D remains ambiguous. Germline V gene lookup returns CDR1 MNHEY and CDR2 SVGAGI. The CDR3 length is 10 residues. The V end was cut by 6 bases, the J end by 6 bases, with 6 bases between. CDR3 DNA sequence: TGTGCCAGCAGGTTTAGCGAGCAGTACTTC. Its protein product is CASRFSEQYF.

The J gene is TRBJ2-1, the V gene TRBV5-1, with 13 bases lining up with TRBD2. The CDR3 is 15 residues long. Unmatched junction bases numbered 8, after V lost 4 bases and J lost 10 bases. Germline lookup yields CDR1 SGHRS and CDR2 YFSETQ. This CDR3 reads CASSQRLAGGREQFF. The CDR3 DNA reads TGCGCCAGCAGCCAAAGACTAGCGGGAGGTAGGGAGCAGTTCTTC.

The gene calls are TRBV12-5 and TRBJ1-4; perhaps TRBD1 as D (5 bases). V dropped 2 bases and J dropped 8 bases, with 15 bases sitting between them. Germline V lookup: CDR1 LGHNT, CDR2 FRNRAP. The CDR3 spans 15 residues. The CDR3 sequence: CASGLLRGGLEKLFF. The CDR3 DNA reads as TGTGCTAGTGGTTTGCTCCGGGGCGGACTAGAAAAACTGTTTTTT.

The chain recombines TRBV15 with TRBJ1-2; 8 bases map to TRBD1. CDR1 and CDR2 (germline): LNHNV, YYDKDF (reference sequence). CDR3 size: 15 residues. The V and J ends lost 8 bases and 6 bases, in that order; junction bases with no gene match: 14. In DNA form, the CDR3 reads TGTGCCACCTTTTCTCCAGGGGGCGCGAGGGATGGCTACACCTTC. Amino acid sequence: CATFSPGGARDGYTF.

This chain links TRBV30 with TRBJ2-1; possibly TRBD2 for D (6 bases). V lost 3 bases, J lost 7 bases, and 22 bases lay in between. Germline CDR1 reads GTSNPN; CDR2 reads SVGIG (reference sequence). The CDR3 length is 16 residues. CDR3: CAWRAQFGGGLNEQFF. CDR3 coding DNA: TGTGCCTGGAGGGCCCAGTTCGGGGGAGGTTTGAATGAGCAGTTCTTC.